The 26 T cell receptor beta chains given below trace back to one sample, sequenced in a study of blood T cell repertoires in COVID-19. Generated by immunoSEQ multiplex PCR, the TCRdb table keeps only in-frame clones and is missing some. This sample has 150,000 or so clones, with roughly 89% found just once. The sequenced sample consisted of peripheral blood. Receptor source: a woman in her seventies with COVID-19, enrolled during active disease.

The chain carries TRBV18 and TRBJ1-4; 9 bases are shared with TRBD1. Germline V lookup: CDR1 KGHSH, CDR2 LQKENI. CDR3 length equals 13 residues. J was trimmed by 15 bases and V by 3 bases; bases with no gene match: 8. CDR3 in DNA: TGTGCCAGCTCACCCCACGGGACAGGGAGGATGTTTTTT. It specifies CASSPHGTGRMFF.

The chain joins TRBV18 to TRBJ2-1; 10 nucleotides match TRBD1. The CDR3 totals 15 residues. The J segment lost 8 bases and the V segment lost 4 bases, leaving 8 bases of the junction unmatched. The germline CDR1 and CDR2 sequences are KGHSH and LQKENI. The CDR3, as DNA: TGTGCCAGCTCACGACTGGGGGACAGGGGCGATGAGCAGTTCTTC. Translated, it gives CASSRLGDRGDEQFF.

This clone appeared a single time. The J gene is TRBJ1-6, the V gene TRBV11-2, with D unresolved. CDR3 size: 15 residues. Germline V gives CDR1 SGHAT, CDR2 FQNNGV. Trimming left V 5 bases short and J 1 base short, with 9 bases between. CDR3 loop: CASSKWESYNSPLHF. The DNA for the CDR3 is TGTGCCAGCAGCAAGTGGGAGTCCTATAATTCACCCCTCCACTTT.

This clone was recorded once. The J gene is TRBJ1-2, the V gene TRBV30; D call uncertain. The V gene's germline CDR1 is GTSNPN and CDR2 SVGIG (reference sequence). This CDR3 has 15 amino acids. V lost 2 bases to trimming and J lost 2 bases, with 15 bases between them. The DNA of the CDR3 is TGTGCCTGGAGTTTCAGGTCCTTTGGGAACTATGGCTACACCTTC. Residues: CAWSFRSFGNYGYTF.

The chain employs TRBV2 and TRBJ1-4; D not resolved. The V gene's germline CDR1 is SNHLY and CDR2 FYNNEI. Trimming took off 8 bases at V and 3 bases at J, with 4 bases between the two ends. This CDR3 is built from 11 residues. The CDR3, as DNA: TGTGCCAGCCGTTCTAATGAAAAACTGTTTTTT. Its protein product is CASRSNEKLFF.

V usage is TRBV18 and J usage is TRBJ1-3; D is perhaps TRBD1 (5 bases). CDR1 is KGHSH and CDR2 is LQKENI in the germline V gene. The CDR3 is made up of 15 amino acids. The ends were cut back, 0 bases at V and 0 bases at J, with 6 bases in the middle. The CDR3 sequence is CASSPPTGSGNTIYF. CDR3 DNA: TGTGCCAGCTCACCACCTACAGGCTCTGGAAACACCATATATTTT.

This clone is a singleton in its sample. The rearrangement links TRBV30 to TRBJ1-6; 12 bases line up with TRBD1. Germline CDR1 is GTSNPN and CDR2 is SVGIG (reference sequence). This CDR3 region has 17 residues. With V trimmed by 5 bases and J by 10 bases, 15 bases remained unmatched. The CDR3 region is CAWRTGTGGSIGSPLHF. As DNA, the CDR3 is TGTGCCTGGCGGACCGGGACAGGGGGCTCCATTGGGTCACCCCTCCACTTT.

A single count supports this clone. The genes are TRBV18 and TRBJ2-7, with a possible D match to TRBD2 (5 bases). V was cut by 1 base and J by 4 bases, with 11 bases left in between. The CDR3 length is 14 residues. Germline assignment: CDR1 KGHSH and CDR2 LQKENI. CDR3 sequence: CASSPRTGIYEQYF. The CDR3 DNA reads as TGTGCCAGCTCACCACGGACGGGGATTTACGAGCAGTACTTC.

This chain uses TRBV19 with TRBJ1-2; 8 bases fit TRBD1. Germline lookup yields CDR1 LNHDA and CDR2 SQIVND (reference sequence). CDR3 size: 16 residues. V lost 6 bases to trimming and J lost 2 bases; unmatched junction nucleotides: 11. CDR3 coding DNA: TGTGCCAGTAGCCCGGATCCAGGGGGCGGAAACTATGGCTACACCTTC. The encoded protein is CASSPDPGGGNYGYTF.

The chain recombines TRBV4-1 with TRBJ1-3, with TRBD1 identical over 7 bases. Losses at the gene ends were 3 bases for V and 7 bases for J; bases not matched to a gene: 15. CDR1 MGHRA and CDR2 YSYEKL come from the germline V gene. This CDR3 comprises 17 residues. The CDR3 sequence: CASSQRSGQEPWNTIYF. As DNA, the CDR3 is TGCGCCAGCAGCCAGAGATCCGGACAGGAGCCCTGGAACACCATATATTTT.

The chain carries TRBV18 and TRBJ1-2; D remains unclear. The CDR3 loop spans 14 amino acids. V was trimmed by 1 base and J by 1 base, leaving 7 bases between them. Germline CDR1 and CDR2: KGHSH and LQKENI. As DNA, the CDR3 is TGTGCCAGCTCACCACGGGAGAATAACTATGGCTACACCTTC. It specifies CASSPRENNYGYTF.

This rearrangement joins TRBV6-5 to TRBJ2-7; 8 positions match TRBD1. Germline-derived CDR1 and CDR2 are MNHEY and SVGAGI. Trimming at V came to 2 bases and at J to 2 bases, leaving 2 bases not matched to a gene. The CDR3 consists of 14 residues. The CDR3 DNA reads TGTGCCAGCAGTTACGAGACAGGGGCCTACGAGCAGTACTTC. The encoded protein is CASSYETGAYEQYF.

This chain uses TRBV2 with TRBJ2-1; perhaps TRBD1 as D (8 bases). Trimming took 7 bases from V and 7 from J, leaving 20 bases between them. CDR1 and CDR2 from the germline V gene are SNHLY and FYNNEI. There are 15 residues in the CDR3. The CDR3 sequence: CASKRNRGGTNEQFF. CDR3 coding DNA: TGTGCCAGCAAACGAAACAGGGGGGGCACAAATGAGCAGTTCTTC.

V gene TRBV3-1 (or the pseudogene TRBV3-2) combines with J gene TRBJ2-1; perhaps TRBD1 as D (6 bases). The CDR3 length is 17 residues. V shed 2 bases and J shed 4 bases, with 18 bases lying between them. In germline, CDR1 is LGHDT, CDR2 YNNKEL (reference sequence). CDR3 amino acids: CASSQIGLGTPYNEQFF. The CDR3 DNA reads as TGTGCCAGCAGCCAAATCGGGCTAGGGACACCATACAATGAGCAGTTCTTC.

The gene calls are TRBV19 and TRBJ2-7, with TRBD1 as a possible D gene (5 bases). Trimming removed 2 bases at V and 3 bases at J, with 14 bases between. The CDR3 has 15 residues. Germline values: CDR1 LNHDA, CDR2 SQIVND (reference sequence). The CDR3 region has the DNA TGTGCCAGTAGTATAAGGTACCTAAGGGGCTACGAGCAGTACTTC. The encoded protein is CASSIRYLRGYEQYF. Looking up the rest from reference TRBV19 and TRBJ2-7 gives the full variable domain: DGGITQSPKYLFRKEGQNVTLSCEQNLNHDAMYWYRQDPGQGLRLIYYSQIVNDFQKGDIAEGYSVSREKKESFPLTVTSAQKNPTAFYLCASSIRYLRGYEQYFGPGTRLTVT.

The V gene is TRBV7-8, the J gene TRBJ2-2; D is possibly TRBD1 (5 bases). Germline values: CDR1 SGHVS, CDR2 FQNEAQ. V was cut by 1 base and J by 6 bases, with 12 bases left in between. CDR3 length: 15 amino acids. The CDR3 sequence: CASSLGSKGAGELFF. The CDR3 region has the DNA TGTGCCAGCAGCTTAGGATCCAAAGGGGCCGGGGAGCTGTTTTTT.

A few counts support this clone. This chain links TRBV6-5 with TRBJ1-5; D may be TRBD1 (6 bases). The germline V and J ends were trimmed by 6 bases and 1 base, with 10 bases remaining between them. The CDR3 extends over 14 amino acids. Germline V gives CDR1 MNHEY, CDR2 SVGAGI. The CDR3 here is CASRKGGSNQPQHF. DNA for the CDR3: TGTGCCAGCAGAAAGGGGGGGAGCAATCAGCCCCAGCATTTT.

The chain is built from TRBV18 and TRBJ2-7; 10 bases align to TRBD1. The trim removed 2 bases at V and 4 bases at J, leaving 8 bases unmatched. The CDR3 spans 16 residues. Germline V lookup: CDR1 KGHSH, CDR2 LQKENI. The CDR3 loop is CASSPRLGQGMYEQYF. CDR3 sequence (DNA): TGTGCCAGCTCACCAAGGTTGGGACAGGGGATGTACGAGCAGTACTTC.

The count of this clone is one. The rearrangement uses TRBV7-9 and TRBJ1-3; the D is unclear. The CDR3 runs 17 residues. V gave up 4 bases and J gave up 2 bases, with 18 bases separating them. CDR1 SEHNR and CDR2 FQNEAQ come from the germline V gene (reference sequence). CDR3 bases: TGTGCCAGCAGCTCAGACACTGGTAGTACCGCTGGAAACACCATATATTTT. Translating gives CASSSDTGSTAGNTIYF. Complete variable domain (other parts from reference TRBV7-9 and TRBJ1-3): DTGVSQNPRHKITKRGQNVTFRCDPISEHNRLYWYRQTLGQGPEFLTYFQNEAQLEKSRLLSDRFSAERPKGSFSTLEIQRTEQGDSAMYLCASSSDTGSTAGNTIYFGEGSWLTVV.

This clone is a singleton in its sample. The chain couples TRBV5-1 to TRBJ1-1, with D hard to call. Trimming removed 5 bases at V and 0 bases at J, with 17 bases between. Germline CDR1 reads SGHRS; CDR2 reads YFSETQ. The CDR3 has 16 residues. The CDR3 spells CASSPNPGIMNTEAFF. The DNA for the CDR3 is TGCGCCAGCAGTCCCAATCCGGGTATTATGAACACTGAAGCTTTCTTT.

This rearrangement joins TRBV30 to TRBJ1-6; 7 bases agree with TRBD1. CDR3 length: 15 residues. The V and J ends lost 3 bases and 2 bases, in that order; junction bases with no gene match: 4. Germline CDR1 and CDR2: GTSNPN and SVGIG (reference sequence). The CDR3, as DNA: TGTGCCTGGAGAGCCGGGACAGCCTATAATTCACCCCTCCACTTT. Amino acid sequence: CAWRAGTAYNSPLHF. The full variable domain, completed using reference TRBV30 and TRBJ1-6, is SQTIHQWPATLVQPVGSPLSLECTVEGTSNPNLYWYRQAAGRGLQLLFYSVGIGQISSEVPQNLSASRPQDRQFILSSKKLLLSDSGFYLCAWRAGTAYNSPLHFGNGTRLTVT.

The chain combines TRBV10-3 with TRBJ2-2; weak D call: TRBD2 (7 bases). Per the germline V gene, CDR1 is ENHRY and CDR2 is SYGVKD. This CDR3 spans 16 amino acids. Trimming left V 2 bases short and J 1 base short, with 11 bases between. The CDR3 coding sequence is TGTGCCATCAGTGAGGAGGGGGGGAAGAACACCGGGGAGCTGTTTTTT. It encodes CAISEEGGKNTGELFF.

In this sample, this clone turned up once. In DNA form, the CDR3 reads TGTGCCAGCAGCCAAACCTGGGGGGGAAGGGAGACCCAGTACTTC. Residues: CASSQTWGGRETQYF. The V and J genes are TRBV7-8 and TRBJ2-5; the match to TRBD2 covers 7 bases. Per germline, CDR1 SGHVS and CDR2 FQNEAQ. The CDR3 spans 15 residues. Trimming cost V 5 bases and J 5 bases; bases outside gene matches: 11.

The chain couples TRBV2 to TRBJ1-2; possibly TRBD1 for D (6 bases). CDR3 length equals 14 residues. Looked up from germline, CDR1 is SNHLY and CDR2 is FYNNEI. Trimming shortened V by 5 bases and J by 5 bases, and 15 bases separated the two germline ends. The DNA for the CDR3 is TGTGCCAGCAGTAGTACAGGGTTCCAATATGGCTACACCTTC. Its translation: CASSSTGFQYGYTF.

The V call is TRBV5-1, the J call TRBJ2-7, with a weak D call TRBD2 (5 bases). Trimming stripped 1 base from V and 6 bases from J, with 14 bases between. This CDR3 spans 14 amino acids. Germline values: CDR1 SGHRS, CDR2 YFSETQ. The CDR3 DNA reads TGCGCCAGCAGCTTGATACTAGGAGAAGGCGAGCAGTACTTC. Its translation is CASSLILGEGEQYF.

The chain uses TRBV5-1 and TRBJ1-2; weak D call: TRBD1 (6 bases). In germline, CDR1 is SGHRS, CDR2 YFSETQ. V gave up 6 bases and J gave up 2 bases, with 14 bases separating them. This CDR3 is 14 amino acids long. The CDR3, as DNA: TGCGCCAGCAAACCGACAGGCCCCAACTATGGCTACACCTTC. Residues: CASKPTGPNYGYTF.